Listed below are T cell receptor beta chains from one sample, sequenced in a study of cytomegalovirus exposure and HLA in healthy donors. Repertoires were generated with immunoSEQ multiplex PCR, while TCRdb's copy carries only in-frame clones and drops some. The sample has 35,000 to 45,000 clones, over 90% seen once. The source material was PBMCs. Every receptor here comes from a woman aged 18-29 years in good health and CMV-seronegative. Each CDR3 is given without its conserved first and last residue. Size is stated for part of the rows, as once, few or many counts, or as a class when the clone is expanded.

>TRBV13|.
ASSLGRGRANEQY
>TRBV5-8|.
ASSSYGTGASPLH
>TRBV7-9|.
SSSPKTSGASSYEQY
>TRBV7-9|.
ASSSYRSRTGELF
>TRBV7-2|.
ASSLRRQLTGELF
>TRBV18|once
ASSPGRQGAGYGYT
>TRBV21-1|.
ASSKAGQLNYNQPQH
>TRBV7-9|.
SSSPRGQQYNEQF
>TRBV29-1|few
SARDRIHSELF
>TRBV29-1|.
SVGGRASYEQY
>TRBV30|once
AWSLGSISYNEQF
>TRBV2|.
ASSVFRGNEQF
>TRBV9|.
ASSPDSWVGTEAF
>TRBV7-3|.
ASSAGLNQPQH
>TRBV4-3|.
ASSQDGPGTYTGELF
>TRBV14|.
ASYPLAGGPNEQF
>TRBV28|.
ASSLWTRDTEAF
>TRBV5-1|.
ASSLGGRGSYNEQF
>TRBV29-1|.
SVARGEETQY
>TRBV29-1|.
SVEDPDPRGAGNEQF
>TRBV6-1|.
ASSGRGKSSYEQY
>TRBV6-1|.
ASLLDRGNQPQH
>TRBV25-1|.
ASSEFAGNEQF
>TRBV6-5|.
ASSYSRLAAGYEQY
>TRBV11-2|.
ASTGTGKNAGELF
>TRBV28|.
ASSFRQTYGYT
>TRBV29-1|.
SAGQGNGYT
>TRBV27|.
ASTRLAANNEQF
>TRBV9|.
ASSVEEGKRRYT
>TRBV6-5|.
ASSSITDTQY
>TRBV21-1|.
ASRCSADYNLMNGPISTDTQY
>TRBV19|.
ASRSDRLAEKNEQF
>TRBV27|.
ASSSGLAGGGSWEQF